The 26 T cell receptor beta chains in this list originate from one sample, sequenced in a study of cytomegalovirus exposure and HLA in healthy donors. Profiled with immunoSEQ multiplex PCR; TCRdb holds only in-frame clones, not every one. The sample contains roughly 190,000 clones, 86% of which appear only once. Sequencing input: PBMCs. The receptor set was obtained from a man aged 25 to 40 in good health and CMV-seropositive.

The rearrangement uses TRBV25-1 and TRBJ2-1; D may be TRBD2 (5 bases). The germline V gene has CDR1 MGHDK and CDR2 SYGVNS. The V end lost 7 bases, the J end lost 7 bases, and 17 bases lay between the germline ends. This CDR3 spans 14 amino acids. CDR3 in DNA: TGTGCCAGCAAGGCGAACCCCGAGGGTAATGAGCAGTTCTTC. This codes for CASKANPEGNEQFF.

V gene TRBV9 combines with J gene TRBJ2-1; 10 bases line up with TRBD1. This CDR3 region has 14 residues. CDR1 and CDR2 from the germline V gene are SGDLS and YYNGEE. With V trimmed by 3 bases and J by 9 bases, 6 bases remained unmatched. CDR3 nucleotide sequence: TGTGCCAGCAGCGCCGGGACAGGGGCCTCTGAGCAGTTCTTC. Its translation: CASSAGTGASEQFF.

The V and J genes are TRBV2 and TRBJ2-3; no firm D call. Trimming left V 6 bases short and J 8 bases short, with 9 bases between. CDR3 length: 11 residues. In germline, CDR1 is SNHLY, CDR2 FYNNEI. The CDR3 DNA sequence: TGTGCCAGCAGACTCGAAGTTACGCAGTATTTT. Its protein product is CASRLEVTQYF. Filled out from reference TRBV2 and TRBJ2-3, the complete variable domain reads EPEVTQTPSHQVTQMGQEVILRCVPISNHLYFYWYRQILGQKVEFLVSFYNNEISEKSEIFDDQFSVERPDGSNFTLKIRSTKLEDSAMYFCASRLEVTQYFGPGTRLTVL.

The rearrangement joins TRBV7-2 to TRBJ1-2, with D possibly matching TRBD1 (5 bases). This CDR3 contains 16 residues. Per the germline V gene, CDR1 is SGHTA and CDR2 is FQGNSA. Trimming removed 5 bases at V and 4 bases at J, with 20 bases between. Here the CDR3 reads CASSAAGGASGYGYTF. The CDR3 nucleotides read TGTGCCAGCAGCGCCGCCGGCGGGGCATCTGGCTATGGCTACACCTTC.

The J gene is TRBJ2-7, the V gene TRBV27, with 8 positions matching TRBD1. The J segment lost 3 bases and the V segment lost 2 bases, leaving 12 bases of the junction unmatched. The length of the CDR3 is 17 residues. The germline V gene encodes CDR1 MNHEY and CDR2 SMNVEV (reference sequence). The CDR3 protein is CASSLVSQGAWNYEQYF. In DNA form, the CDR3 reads TGTGCCAGCAGTTTAGTCAGTCAGGGGGCTTGGAACTACGAGCAGTACTTC.

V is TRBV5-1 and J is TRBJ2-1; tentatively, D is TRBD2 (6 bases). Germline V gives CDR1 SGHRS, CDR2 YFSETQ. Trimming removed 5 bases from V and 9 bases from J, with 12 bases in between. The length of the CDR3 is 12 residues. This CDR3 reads CASSPGVAEQFF. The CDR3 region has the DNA TGCGCCAGCAGTCCGGGGGTAGCTGAGCAGTTCTTC.

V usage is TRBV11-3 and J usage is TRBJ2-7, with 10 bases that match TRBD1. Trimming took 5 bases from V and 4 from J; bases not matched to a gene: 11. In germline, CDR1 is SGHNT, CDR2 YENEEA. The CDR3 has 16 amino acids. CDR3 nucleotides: TGTGCCAGCAGCCCTGCCGACAGGGGGCTTAGGTACGAGCAGTACTTC. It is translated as CASSPADRGLRYEQYF.

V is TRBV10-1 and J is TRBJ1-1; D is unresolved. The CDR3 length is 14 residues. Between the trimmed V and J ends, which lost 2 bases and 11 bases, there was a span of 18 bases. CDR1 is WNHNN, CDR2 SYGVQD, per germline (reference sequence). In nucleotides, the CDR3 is TGCGCCAGCAGTGAGGAAGGGAGCGGGATTACGGCTTTCTTT. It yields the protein CASSEEGSGITAFF.

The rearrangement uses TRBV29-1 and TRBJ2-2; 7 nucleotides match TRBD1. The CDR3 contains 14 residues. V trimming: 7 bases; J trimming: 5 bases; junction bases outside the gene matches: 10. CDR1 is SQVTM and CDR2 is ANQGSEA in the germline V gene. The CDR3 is CSGGPTGETGELFF. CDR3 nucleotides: TGCAGCGGAGGCCCAACAGGGGAAACCGGGGAGCTGTTTTTT.

This chain's CDR3 is CASSLQGNQPQHF. The CDR3 bases are TGTGCCAGCAGCCTACAGGGAAATCAGCCCCAGCATTTT. V and J are TRBV7-9 and TRBJ1-5; tentatively, D is TRBD1 (6 bases). The germline V and J ends were trimmed by 5 bases and 4 bases, with 9 bases remaining between them. The CDR3 is made up of 13 amino acids. CDR1 is SEHNR and CDR2 is FQNEAQ in the germline V gene (reference sequence).

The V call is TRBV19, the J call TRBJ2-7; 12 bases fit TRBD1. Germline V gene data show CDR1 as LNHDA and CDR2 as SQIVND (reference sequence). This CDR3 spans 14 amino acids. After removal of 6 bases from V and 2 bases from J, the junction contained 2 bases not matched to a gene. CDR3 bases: TGTGCCAGTAGGGGGACAGGGGGCGCCTACGAGCAGTACTTC. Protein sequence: CASRGTGGAYEQYF.

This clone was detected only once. CDR3 region: CASSGRTGVYEQYF. The CDR3 nucleotides are TGTGCCAGCAGTGGAAGGACAGGGGTCTACGAGCAGTACTTC. The chain combines TRBV6-1 with TRBJ2-7; 9 bases fit TRBD1. Germline loops: CDR1 MNHNS, CDR2 SASEGT. J was trimmed by 3 bases and V by 4 bases; bases with no gene match: 4. CDR3 length: 14 amino acids.

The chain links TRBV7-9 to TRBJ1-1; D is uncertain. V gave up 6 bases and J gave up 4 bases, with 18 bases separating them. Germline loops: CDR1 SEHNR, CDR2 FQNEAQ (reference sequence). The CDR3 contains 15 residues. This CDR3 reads CASSTPASWGTEAFF. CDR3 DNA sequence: TGTGCCAGCAGTACCCCTGCCAGCTGGGGCACTGAAGCTTTCTTT. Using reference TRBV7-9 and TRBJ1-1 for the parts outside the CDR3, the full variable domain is DTGVSQNPRHKITKRGQNVTFRCDPISEHNRLYWYRQTLGQGPEFLTYFQNEAQLEKSRLLSDRFSAERPKGSFSTLEIQRTEQGDSAMYLCASSTPASWGTEAFFGQGTRLTVV.

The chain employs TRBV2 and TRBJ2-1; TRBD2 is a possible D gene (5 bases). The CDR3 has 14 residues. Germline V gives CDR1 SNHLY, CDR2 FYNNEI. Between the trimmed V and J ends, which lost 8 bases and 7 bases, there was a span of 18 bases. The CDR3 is CASGERQTWNEQFF. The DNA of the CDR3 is TGTGCCAGCGGCGAGCGGCAGACTTGGAATGAGCAGTTCTTC.

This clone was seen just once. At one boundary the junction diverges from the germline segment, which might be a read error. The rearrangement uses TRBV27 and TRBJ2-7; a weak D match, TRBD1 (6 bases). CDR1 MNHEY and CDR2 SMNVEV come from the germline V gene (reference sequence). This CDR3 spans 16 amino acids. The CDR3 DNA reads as TGTGCCAGCAGTTTAGGGGCATGGACAGCCACTAGGAGCAAAGACTTC. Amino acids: CASSLGAWTATRSKDF.

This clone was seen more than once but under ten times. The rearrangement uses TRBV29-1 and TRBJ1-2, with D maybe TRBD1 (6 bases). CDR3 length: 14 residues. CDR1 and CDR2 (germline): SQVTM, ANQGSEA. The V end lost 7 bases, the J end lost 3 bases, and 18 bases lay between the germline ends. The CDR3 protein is CSAERTATYYGYTF. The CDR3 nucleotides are TGCAGCGCCGAACGGACAGCGACTTACTATGGCTACACCTTC. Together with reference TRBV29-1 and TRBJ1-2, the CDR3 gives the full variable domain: SAVISQKPSRDICQRGTSLTIQCQVDSQVTMMFWYRQQPGQSLTLIATANQGSEATYESGFVIDKFPISRPNLTFSTLTVSNMSPEDSSIYLCSAERTATYYGYTFGSGTRLTVV.

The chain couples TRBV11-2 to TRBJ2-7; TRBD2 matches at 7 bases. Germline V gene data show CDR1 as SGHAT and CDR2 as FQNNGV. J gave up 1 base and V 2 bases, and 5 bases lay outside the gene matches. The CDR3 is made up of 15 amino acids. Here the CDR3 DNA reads TGTGCCAGCAGCTTACTAGCGGAGTTATCCTACGAGCAGTACTTC. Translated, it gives CASSLLAELSYEQYF.

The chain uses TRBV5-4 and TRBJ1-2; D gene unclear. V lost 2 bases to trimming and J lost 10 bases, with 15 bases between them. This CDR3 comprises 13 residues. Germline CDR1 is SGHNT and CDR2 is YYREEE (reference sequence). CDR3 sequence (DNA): TGTGCCAGCAGCTTTGACGTAGGGCGAGTCTACACCTTC. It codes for CASSFDVGRVYTF.

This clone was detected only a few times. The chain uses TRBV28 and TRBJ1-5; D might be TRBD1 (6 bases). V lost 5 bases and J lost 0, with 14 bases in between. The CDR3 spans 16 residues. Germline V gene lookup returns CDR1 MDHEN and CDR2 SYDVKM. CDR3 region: CASSARDRISNQPQHF. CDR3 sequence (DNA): TGTGCCAGCAGTGCCCGCGACAGGATTAGCAATCAGCCCCAGCATTTT.

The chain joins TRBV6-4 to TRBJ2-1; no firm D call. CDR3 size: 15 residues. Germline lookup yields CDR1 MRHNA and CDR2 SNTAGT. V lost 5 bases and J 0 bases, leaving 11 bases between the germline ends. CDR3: CASSYSPSSYNEQFF. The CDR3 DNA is TGTGCCAGCAGTTACAGTCCAAGCTCCTACAATGAGCAGTTCTTC.

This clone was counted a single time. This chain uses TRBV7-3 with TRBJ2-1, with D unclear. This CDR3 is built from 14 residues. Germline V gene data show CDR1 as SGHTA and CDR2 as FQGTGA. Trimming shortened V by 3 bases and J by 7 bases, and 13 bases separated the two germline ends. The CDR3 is CASSFYGNYNEQFF. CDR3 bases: TGTGCCAGCAGCTTCTATGGGAACTATAATGAGCAGTTCTTC.

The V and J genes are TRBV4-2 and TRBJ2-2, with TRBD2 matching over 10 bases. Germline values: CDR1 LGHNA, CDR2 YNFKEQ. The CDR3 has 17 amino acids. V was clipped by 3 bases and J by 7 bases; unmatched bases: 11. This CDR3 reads CASSHPALAGVNGELFF. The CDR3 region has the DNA TGTGCCAGCAGCCACCCGGCCCTAGCGGGAGTCAACGGGGAGCTGTTTTTT.

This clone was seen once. The CDR3 is CASSVGAMSTEAFF. The CDR3 DNA follows: TGTGCCAGCAGCGTAGGGGCGATGTCGACTGAAGCTTTCTTT. The gene calls are TRBV9 and TRBJ1-1; no clear D. The V gene lost 0 bases and the J gene lost 5 bases, with 11 bases spanning the gap. Germline lookup yields CDR1 SGDLS and CDR2 YYNGEE. The length of the CDR3 is 14 residues.

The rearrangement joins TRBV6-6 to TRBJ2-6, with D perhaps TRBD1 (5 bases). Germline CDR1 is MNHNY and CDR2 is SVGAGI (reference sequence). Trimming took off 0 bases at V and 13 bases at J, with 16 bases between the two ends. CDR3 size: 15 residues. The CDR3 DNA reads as TGTGCCAGCAGTTACTCAGGCAGGGTAAAGGGTGTCCTGACTTTC. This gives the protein CASSYSGRVKGVLTF.

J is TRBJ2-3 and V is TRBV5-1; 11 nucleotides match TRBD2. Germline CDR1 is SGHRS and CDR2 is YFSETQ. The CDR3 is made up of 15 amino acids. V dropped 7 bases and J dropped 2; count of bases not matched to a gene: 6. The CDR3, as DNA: TGCGCCAGCGGGGGGACTAGCGGATTCACAGATACGCAGTATTTT. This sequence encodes CASGGTSGFTDTQYF.

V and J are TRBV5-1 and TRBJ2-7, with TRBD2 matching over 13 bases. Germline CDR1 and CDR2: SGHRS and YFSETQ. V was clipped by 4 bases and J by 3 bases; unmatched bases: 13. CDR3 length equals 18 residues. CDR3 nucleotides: TGCGCCAGCAGCCGAACCCCCGGGACTAGCGGGGCCTTCTACGAGCAGTACTTC. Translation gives CASSRTPGTSGAFYEQYF.